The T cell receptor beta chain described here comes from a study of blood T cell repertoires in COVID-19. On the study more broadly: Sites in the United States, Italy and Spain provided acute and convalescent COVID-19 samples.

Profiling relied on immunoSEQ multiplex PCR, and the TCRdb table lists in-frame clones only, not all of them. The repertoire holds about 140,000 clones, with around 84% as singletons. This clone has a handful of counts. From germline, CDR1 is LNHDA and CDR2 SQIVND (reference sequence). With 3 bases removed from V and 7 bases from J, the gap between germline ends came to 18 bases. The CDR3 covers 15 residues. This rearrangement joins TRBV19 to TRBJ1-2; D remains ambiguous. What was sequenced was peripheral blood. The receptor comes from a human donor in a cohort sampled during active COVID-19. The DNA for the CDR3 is TGTGCCAGTAGTATGGTGAGGGAGGCTATTAGTGGCTACACCTTC. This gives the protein CASSMVREAISGYTF.